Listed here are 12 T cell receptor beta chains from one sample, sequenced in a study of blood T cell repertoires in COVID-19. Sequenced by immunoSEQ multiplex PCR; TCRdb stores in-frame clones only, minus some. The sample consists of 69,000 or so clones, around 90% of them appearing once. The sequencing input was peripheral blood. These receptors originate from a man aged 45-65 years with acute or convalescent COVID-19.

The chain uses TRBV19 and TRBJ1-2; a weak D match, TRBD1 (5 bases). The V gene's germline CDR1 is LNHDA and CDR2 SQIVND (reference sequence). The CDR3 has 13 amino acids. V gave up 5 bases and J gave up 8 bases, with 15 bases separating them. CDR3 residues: CASSVVSGDGYTF. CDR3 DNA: TGTGCCAGTAGTGTCGTTTCGGGGGACGGCTACACCTTC.

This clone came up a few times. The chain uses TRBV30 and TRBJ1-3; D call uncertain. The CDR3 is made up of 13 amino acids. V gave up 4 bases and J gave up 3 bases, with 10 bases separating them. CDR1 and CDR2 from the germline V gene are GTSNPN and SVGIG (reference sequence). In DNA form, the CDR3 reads TGTGCCTGGACGAGAGATATTGGAAACACCATATATTTT. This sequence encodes CAWTRDIGNTIYF.

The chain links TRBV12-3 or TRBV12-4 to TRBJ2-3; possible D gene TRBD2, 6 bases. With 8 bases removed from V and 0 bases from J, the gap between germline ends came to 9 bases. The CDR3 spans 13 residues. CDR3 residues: CASGLASTDTQYF. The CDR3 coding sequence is TGTGCCAGCGGGCTAGCGAGCACAGATACGCAGTATTTT.

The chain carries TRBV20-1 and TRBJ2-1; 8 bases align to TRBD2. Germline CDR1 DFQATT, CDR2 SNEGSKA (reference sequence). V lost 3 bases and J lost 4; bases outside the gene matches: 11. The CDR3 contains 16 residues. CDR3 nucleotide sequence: TGCAGTGCTAGTCCCCCAAGGGCGGGAGGATACAATGAGCAGTTCTTC. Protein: CSASPPRAGGYNEQFF.

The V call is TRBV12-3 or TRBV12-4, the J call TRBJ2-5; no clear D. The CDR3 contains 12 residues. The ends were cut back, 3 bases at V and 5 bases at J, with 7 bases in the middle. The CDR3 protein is CASSFLSETQYF. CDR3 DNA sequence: TGTGCCAGCAGTTTTCTTTCGGAGACCCAGTACTTC.

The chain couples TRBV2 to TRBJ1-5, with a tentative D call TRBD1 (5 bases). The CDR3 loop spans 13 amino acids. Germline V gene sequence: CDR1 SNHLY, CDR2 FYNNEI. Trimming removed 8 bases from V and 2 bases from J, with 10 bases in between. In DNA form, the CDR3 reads TGTGCCAGCCATACGGGGGGCAATCAGCCCCAGCATTTT. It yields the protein CASHTGGNQPQHF. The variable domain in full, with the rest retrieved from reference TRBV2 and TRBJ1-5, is EPEVTQTPSHQVTQMGQEVILRCVPISNHLYFYWYRQILGQKVEFLVSFYNNEISEKSEIFDDQFSVERPDGSNFTLKIRSTKLEDSAMYFCASHTGGNQPQHFGDGTRLSIL.

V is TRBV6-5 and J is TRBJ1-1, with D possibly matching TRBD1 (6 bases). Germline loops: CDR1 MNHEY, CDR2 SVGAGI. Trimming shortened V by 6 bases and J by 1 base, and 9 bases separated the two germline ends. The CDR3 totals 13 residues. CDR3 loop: CASSEDRNTEAFF. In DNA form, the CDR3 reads TGTGCCAGCAGCGAGGACAGGAACACTGAAGCTTTCTTT.

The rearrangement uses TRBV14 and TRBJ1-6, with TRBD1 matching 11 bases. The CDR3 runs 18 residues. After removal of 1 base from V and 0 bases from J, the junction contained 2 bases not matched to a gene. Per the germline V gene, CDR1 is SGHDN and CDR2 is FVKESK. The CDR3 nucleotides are TGTGCCAGCAGCCAAGGGACAGGGGGCCCCTCCTATAATTCACCCCTCCACTTT. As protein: CASSQGTGGPSYNSPLHF.

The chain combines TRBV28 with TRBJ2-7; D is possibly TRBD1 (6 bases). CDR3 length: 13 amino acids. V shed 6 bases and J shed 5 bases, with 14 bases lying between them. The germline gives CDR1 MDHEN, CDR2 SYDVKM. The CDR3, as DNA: TGTGCCAGCAGGACTGGACAGTCCCACGAGCAGTACTTC. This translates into CASRTGQSHEQYF.

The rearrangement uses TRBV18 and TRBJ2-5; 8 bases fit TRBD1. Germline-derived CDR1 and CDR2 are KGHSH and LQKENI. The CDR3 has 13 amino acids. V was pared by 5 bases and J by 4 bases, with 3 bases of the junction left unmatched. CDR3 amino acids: CASSSGQGETQYF. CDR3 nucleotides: TGTGCCAGCTCATCTGGACAGGGAGAGACCCAGTACTTC.

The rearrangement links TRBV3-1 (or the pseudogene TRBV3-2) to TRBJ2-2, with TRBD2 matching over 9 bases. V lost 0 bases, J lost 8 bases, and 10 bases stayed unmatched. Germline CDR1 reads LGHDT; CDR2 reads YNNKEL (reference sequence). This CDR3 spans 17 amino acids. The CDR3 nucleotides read TGTGCCAGCAGCCAAGAAGTAGCTAGCGGGATGGGTGGGGAGCTGTTTTTT. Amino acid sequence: CASSQEVASGMGGELFF.

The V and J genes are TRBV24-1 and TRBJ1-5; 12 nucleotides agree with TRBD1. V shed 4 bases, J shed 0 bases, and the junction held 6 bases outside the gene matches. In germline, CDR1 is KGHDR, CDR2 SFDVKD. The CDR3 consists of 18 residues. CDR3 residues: CATSDPGQGARSNQPQHF. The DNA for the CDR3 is TGTGCCACCAGTGACCCGGGACAGGGGGCGCGTAGCAATCAGCCCCAGCATTTT.